Listed here are 22 T cell receptor beta chains from one sample, sequenced in a study of cytomegalovirus exposure and HLA in healthy donors. 60 Vbeta and 13 Jbeta primers were used in PCR. Generated by immunoSEQ multiplex PCR, the TCRdb table keeps only in-frame clones and is missing some. The repertoire holds some 110,000 clones, with roughly 80% as singletons. Input material: PBMCs. The receptors originated from a man aged 25 to 40 in good health and CMV-seropositive.

V is TRBV7-9 and J is TRBJ1-4, with 11 nucleotides matching TRBD1. The V gene end was trimmed by 5 bases and the J gene end by 6 bases; junction bases not matched to a gene: 5. The CDR3 runs to 15 residues. Germline values: CDR1 SEHNR, CDR2 FQNEAQ (reference sequence). The CDR3 DNA sequence: TGTGCCAGCAGCCCTCGGACAGGGGGCGATGAAAAACTGTTTTTT. The encoded protein is CASSPRTGGDEKLFF.

This clone was recorded a few times. This rearrangement joins TRBV7-2 to TRBJ2-7; D gene unclear. The CDR3 totals 14 residues. V lost 0 bases and J lost 1, with 7 bases in between. CDR1 SGHTA and CDR2 FQGNSA come from the germline V gene. DNA of the CDR3: TGTGCCAGCAGCTTAGCGATGAGTTCCTACGAGCAGTACTTC. It encodes CASSLAMSSYEQYF.

This clone was observed a handful of times. Within the sample, other DNA sequences also encode this same CDR3. V and J are TRBV4-1 and TRBJ1-4; perhaps TRBD1 as D (5 bases). Trimming stripped 5 bases from V and 5 bases from J, with 21 bases between. The CDR3 sequence is 17 residues long. Germline assignment: CDR1 MGHRA and CDR2 YSYEKL. The chain's CDR3 is CASSAGRGSGRNEKLFF. CDR3 bases: TGCGCCAGCAGCGCTGGAAGGGGATCAGGAAGGAATGAAAAACTGTTTTTT.

The genes are TRBV5-8 and TRBJ2-1, with D possibly being TRBD1 (6 bases). In germline, CDR1 is SGHTS, CDR2 YDEGEE. The CDR3 is 15 residues long. Trimming took 0 bases from V and 7 from J, leaving 14 bases between them. In DNA, the CDR3 is TGTGCCAGCAGCTTGGGGCCGGACAGTAGGAATGAGCAGTTCTTC. Translating gives CASSLGPDSRNEQFF.

The chain links TRBV11-2 to TRBJ2-5, with 13 bases identical to TRBD2. J gave up 7 bases and V 0 bases, and 17 bases lay outside the gene matches. The CDR3 covers 20 residues. Germline CDR1 is SGHAT and CDR2 is FQNNGV. The CDR3 DNA follows: TGTGCCAGCAGCTTAGAGGTAGCCAGGGGACTAGCGGGGAAGCGGGGGACCCAGTACTTC. Translated, it gives CASSLEVARGLAGKRGTQYF.

J is TRBJ2-7 and V is TRBV10-1; possibly TRBD1 for D (5 bases). The germline V gene has CDR1 WNHNN and CDR2 SYGVQD (reference sequence). Trimming stripped 4 bases from V and 0 bases from J, with 7 bases between. CDR3 length equals 13 residues. The CDR3 nucleotides are TGCGCCAGCAGTGGACAGCGCTCCTACGAGCAGTACTTC. Protein product: CASSGQRSYEQYF.

The chain has TRBV7-9 and TRBJ2-5, with TRBD2 matching over 8 bases. The CDR3 runs 16 residues. Germline V lookup: CDR1 SEHNR, CDR2 FQNEAQ (reference sequence). V lost 1 base and J lost 2; bases outside the gene matches: 6. The CDR3 loop reads CASSLGISGAQETQYF. DNA of the CDR3: TGTGCCAGCAGCTTAGGGATTAGCGGGGCGCAAGAGACCCAGTACTTC.

The chain carries TRBV6-1 and TRBJ1-3; no firm D call. The CDR3 has 15 amino acids. Germline-derived CDR1 and CDR2 are MNHNS and SASEGT. V gave up 2 bases and J gave up 2 bases, with 10 bases separating them. CDR3 in amino acids: CASSELTVPGNTIYF. DNA of the CDR3: TGTGCCAGCAGTGAATTAACAGTACCTGGAAACACCATATATTTT.

The DNA for the CDR3 is TGCGCCAGCAGCTCCCCGGGGGCAGATACGCAGTATTTT. Its protein product is CASSSPGADTQYF. The chain combines TRBV5-1 with TRBJ2-3; possible D gene TRBD2, 6 bases. This CDR3 has 13 amino acids. The V end was cut by 3 bases, the J end by 4 bases, with 9 bases between. The germline CDR1 and CDR2 sequences are SGHRS and YFSETQ.

V usage is TRBV5-1 and J usage is TRBJ2-7; the D gene is possibly TRBD2 (6 bases). There are 14 residues in the CDR3. Trimming removed 4 bases at V and 6 bases at J, with 17 bases between. Germline V gives CDR1 SGHRS, CDR2 YFSETQ. For the CDR3, the DNA is TGCGCCAGCAGCCCCGGCGGTCTGGGAGGCGAGCAGTACGTC. Translation gives CASSPGGLGGEQYV.

The V gene is TRBV29-1, the J gene TRBJ1-2, with D possibly being TRBD1 (5 bases). The CDR3 extends over 12 amino acids. The germline CDR1 and CDR2 sequences are SQVTM and ANQGSEA. V was pared by 6 bases and J by 8 bases, with 16 bases between. The CDR3 bases are TGCAGCGTGAGACAGTATCTAGGCGGCTACACCTTC. It translates to CSVRQYLGGYTF.

The chain recombines TRBV13 with TRBJ1-1, with D possibly matching TRBD1 (5 bases). The V gene's germline CDR1 is PRHDT and CDR2 FYEKMQ (reference sequence). The V end lost 6 bases, the J end lost 5 bases, and 16 bases lay between the germline ends. The CDR3 runs 14 residues. CDR3 sequence (DNA): TGTGCCAGCAGTTGGGGCGAATATGGGACTGAAGCTTTCTTT. It translates to CASSWGEYGTEAFF.

This clone was counted between two and nine times. The chain employs TRBV5-5 and TRBJ2-7, with a tentative D call TRBD2 (7 bases). The V gene lost 4 bases and the J gene lost 7 bases, with 18 bases spanning the gap. The germline V gene has CDR1 SGHKS and CDR2 YYEKEE (reference sequence). There are 14 residues in the CDR3. The CDR3 spells CASSHVGGAYEQYV. As DNA, the CDR3 is TGTGCCAGCAGCCATGTGGGGGGGGCTTATGAGCAGTACGTC.

The CDR3 here is CASTLGGATSSYNEQFF. The DNA for the CDR3 is TGTGCCAGCACCCTTGGAGGGGCGACATCGTCCTACAATGAGCAGTTCTTC. The rearrangement uses TRBV2 and TRBJ2-1; maybe TRBD2 (6 bases). V was shortened by 7 bases and J by 1 base, with 20 bases between the two germline ends. CDR3 size: 17 residues. Looked up from germline, CDR1 is SNHLY and CDR2 is FYNNEI.

The chain recombines TRBV1 with TRBJ2-1; TRBD2 is taken as the D call from the table, unchecked against the DNA. TRBV1 constitutes a pseudogene. The CDR3 sequence is 18 residues long. The CDR3 reads CTSSQEPSGYLTYNEQFF. CDR3 DNA sequence: TGCACCAGCAGCCAAGAGCCTAGCGGGTATCTTACCTACAATGAGCAGTTCTTC.

The chain has TRBV7-2 and TRBJ2-3; 7 nucleotides line up with TRBD2. The CDR3 is made up of 14 amino acids. Germline V gene lookup returns CDR1 SGHTA and CDR2 FQGNSA. V shed 2 bases and J 1 base; nucleotides not matched to a gene: 0. The CDR3 reads CASSLLAGTDTQYF. The CDR3 DNA reads as TGTGCCAGCAGCTTACTAGCGGGCACAGATACGCAGTATTTT.

The chain carries TRBV30 and TRBJ2-4; TRBD1 matches at 9 bases. Looked up from germline, CDR1 is GTSNPN and CDR2 is SVGIG (reference sequence). The CDR3 is 17 amino acids. Trimming cost V 8 bases and J 3 bases; bases outside gene matches: 17. In DNA, the CDR3 is TGTGCCGGCGAGTGGTTCGGGACAGGGTTTCACAAAAACATTCAGTACTTC. The encoded protein is CAGEWFGTGFHKNIQYF.

The rearrangement links TRBV5-4 to TRBJ1-4; TRBD1 is a possible D gene (5 bases). CDR3 length: 14 amino acids. Trimming pared 2 bases from V and 4 bases from J, leaving 9 bases between. The germline CDR1 and CDR2 sequences are SGHNT and YYREEE (reference sequence). For the CDR3, the DNA is TGTGCCAGCAGCTTAGACAGCCTTAATGAAAAACTGTTTTTT. Encoded protein: CASSLDSLNEKLFF.

The chain joins TRBV6-4 to TRBJ2-1, with 9 bases lining up with TRBD2. The CDR3 extends over 15 amino acids. Trimming at V came to 2 bases and at J to 8 bases, leaving 7 bases not matched to a gene. Germline CDR1 MRHNA, CDR2 SNTAGT. The CDR3, as DNA: TGTGCCAGCAGTGACGGAGGCGGGAGGGCCGATGAGCAGTTCTTC. Protein product: CASSDGGGRADEQFF.

About this clone: At one boundary the junction diverges from the germline segment, which might be a read error. This sample also contains other DNA sequences that code for the same CDR3. The rearrangement links TRBV6-5 to TRBJ1-6; 8 bases line up with TRBD1. This CDR3 spans 16 amino acids. Germline CDR1 is MNHEY and CDR2 is SVGAGI. The CDR3 protein is CASSSIAGTGHAPLHF. CDR3 DNA sequence: TGCGCCAGCAGTTCCATCGCCGGGACAGGTCACGCACCCCTCCACTTT.

This clone appeared a single time. CDR3 region: CASSSLRGGAYEQYF. In nucleotides, the CDR3 is TGTGCCAGCAGCTCCCTCCGCGGGGGCGCCTACGAGCAGTACTTC. This chain uses TRBV5-4 with TRBJ2-7, with D possibly TRBD2 on 7 matching bases. The CDR3 totals 15 residues. V was pared by 3 bases and J by 2 bases, with 15 bases between. Germline V gene sequence: CDR1 SGHNT, CDR2 YYREEE (reference sequence).

In its sample, this clone was seen a few times. The rearrangement joins TRBV6-5 to TRBJ1-3, with D unclear. V lost 6 bases and J 8 bases, leaving 17 bases between the germline ends. Germline V CDR1 and CDR2: MNHEY, SVGAGI. The CDR3 totals 14 residues. The CDR3 here is CASSQSMLGHTIYF. In DNA, the CDR3 is TGTGCCAGCAGCCAATCCATGCTCGGTCACACCATATATTTT.